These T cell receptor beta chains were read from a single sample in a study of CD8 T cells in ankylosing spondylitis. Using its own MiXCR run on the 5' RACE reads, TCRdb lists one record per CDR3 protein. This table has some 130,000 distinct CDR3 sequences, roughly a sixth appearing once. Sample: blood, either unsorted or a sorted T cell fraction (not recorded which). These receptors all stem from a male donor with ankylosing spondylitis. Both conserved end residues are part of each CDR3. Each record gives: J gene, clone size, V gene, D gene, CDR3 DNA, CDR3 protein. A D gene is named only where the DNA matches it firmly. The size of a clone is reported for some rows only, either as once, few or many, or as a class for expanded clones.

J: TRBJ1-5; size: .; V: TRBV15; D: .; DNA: TGTGCCACCAGCGGAGGGCATTTGGGACCCCAGCATTTT; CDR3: CATSGGHLGPQHF
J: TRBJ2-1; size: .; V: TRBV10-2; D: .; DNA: TGCGCCAGCAGGACTAAAACCGGGACAAACTACAATGAGCAGTTCTTC; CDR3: CASRTKTGTNYNEQFF
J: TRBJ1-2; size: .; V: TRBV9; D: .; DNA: TGTGCCAGCAGTGCTGGGGGGGACTACACCTTC; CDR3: CASSAGGDYTF
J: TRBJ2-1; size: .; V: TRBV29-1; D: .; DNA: TGCAGCGTTGAGAGCGGTTACAATGAGCAGTTCTTC; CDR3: CSVESGYNEQFF
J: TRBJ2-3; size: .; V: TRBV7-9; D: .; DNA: TGTGCCAGCAGTCTGGGGGTCAAGGAGGGCCATCCAGATACGCAGTATTTT; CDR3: CASSLGVKEGHPDTQYF
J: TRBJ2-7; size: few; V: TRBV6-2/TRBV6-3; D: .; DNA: TGTGCCAGCAGTTCATCAGGGGTCCACGAGCAGTACTTC; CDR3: CASSSSGVHEQYF
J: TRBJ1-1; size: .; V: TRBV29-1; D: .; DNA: TGCAGCGTTGATACAGGGATCACTGAAGCTTTCTTT; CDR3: CSVDTGITEAFF
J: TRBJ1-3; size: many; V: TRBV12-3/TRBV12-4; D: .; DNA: TGTGCCAGCAGTTCAAGATCCATCCCGACAGCCTTGGTTGGAAACACCATATATTTT; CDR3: CASSSRSIPTALVGNTIYF
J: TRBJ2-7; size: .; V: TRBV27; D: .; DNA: TGTGCCAGCAGTTTACTAGGGGCTTACGAGCAGTACTTC; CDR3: CASSLLGAYEQYF
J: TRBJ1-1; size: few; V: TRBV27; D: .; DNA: TGTGCCAGCAGATTACAGGGAGTTGACACTGAAGCTTTCTTT; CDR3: CASRLQGVDTEAFF
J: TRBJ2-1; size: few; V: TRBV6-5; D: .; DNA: TGTGCCAGCAGTTACTCATCGAGGGCCAGCGGAGATGAGCAGTTCTTC; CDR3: CASSYSSRASGDEQFF
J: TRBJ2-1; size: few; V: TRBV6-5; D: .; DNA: TGTGCCAGCAGTTACTCCCCAGGGGATTTGCCCAATGAGCAGTTCTTC; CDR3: CASSYSPGDLPNEQFF
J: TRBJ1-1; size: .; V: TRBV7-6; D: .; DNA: TGTGCCAGCAGCTTAGATCAGGGAGGAGGGTCTGAAGCTTTCTTT; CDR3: CASSLDQGGGSEAFF
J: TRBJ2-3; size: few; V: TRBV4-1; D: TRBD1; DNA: TGCGCCAGCAGCCAGGGGGACAGTAGCACAGATACGCAGTATTTT; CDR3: CASSQGDSSTDTQYF
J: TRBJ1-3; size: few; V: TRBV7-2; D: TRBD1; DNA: TGTGCCAGCAGCCCCGCGACAGGGTGGGCGGCGGCGAACACCATATATTTT; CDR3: CASSPATGWAAANTIYF
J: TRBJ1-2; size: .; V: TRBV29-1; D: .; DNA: TGCAGCGTGACAGACCAGACTAACTATGGCTACACCTTC; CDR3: CSVTDQTNYGYTF
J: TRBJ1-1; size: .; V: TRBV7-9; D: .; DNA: TGTGCCAGCAGCCCAGGGAGCACTGAAGCTTTCTTT; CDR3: CASSPGSTEAFF
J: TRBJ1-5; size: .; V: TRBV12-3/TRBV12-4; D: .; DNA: TGTGCCAGCGGCACCAGCAGCAATCAGCCCCAGCATTTT; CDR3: CASGTSSNQPQHF
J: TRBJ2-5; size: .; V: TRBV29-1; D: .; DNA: TGCAGCGTTGAAGATGGCGAGGGGCAAGAGACCCAGTACTTC; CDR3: CSVEDGEGQETQYF
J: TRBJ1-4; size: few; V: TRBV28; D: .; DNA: TGTGCCAGCAGTTCCTACCGGGCCCTTGAAAAACTGTTTTTT; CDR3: CASSSYRALEKLFF
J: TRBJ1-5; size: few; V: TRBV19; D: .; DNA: TGTGCCAGTACCCCCCGTTTGCGGGATCAGCCCCAGCATTTT; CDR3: CASTPRLRDQPQHF
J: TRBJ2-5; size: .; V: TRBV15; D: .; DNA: TGTGCCACCAGCGGCAGGGGGAGGCAAGAGACCCAGTACTTC; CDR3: CATSGRGRQETQYF
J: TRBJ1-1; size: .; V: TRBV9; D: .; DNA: TGTGCCAGCAGCGTAGGCGGGTTGACTGAAGCTTTCTTT; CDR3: CASSVGGLTEAFF
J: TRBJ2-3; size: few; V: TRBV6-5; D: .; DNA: TGTGCCAGCAGTTTACAGGGTTTCACAGATACGCAGTATTTT; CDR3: CASSLQGFTDTQYF
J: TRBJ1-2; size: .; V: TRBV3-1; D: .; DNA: TGTGCCAGCAGGGAACAGGGATATGGTGGCTACACCTTC; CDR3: CASREQGYGGYTF
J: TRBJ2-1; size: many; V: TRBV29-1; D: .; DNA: TGCAGCGTTGAAGATGGCGACGACGGGAGTTCCTACAATGAGCAGTTCTTC; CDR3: CSVEDGDDGSSYNEQFF